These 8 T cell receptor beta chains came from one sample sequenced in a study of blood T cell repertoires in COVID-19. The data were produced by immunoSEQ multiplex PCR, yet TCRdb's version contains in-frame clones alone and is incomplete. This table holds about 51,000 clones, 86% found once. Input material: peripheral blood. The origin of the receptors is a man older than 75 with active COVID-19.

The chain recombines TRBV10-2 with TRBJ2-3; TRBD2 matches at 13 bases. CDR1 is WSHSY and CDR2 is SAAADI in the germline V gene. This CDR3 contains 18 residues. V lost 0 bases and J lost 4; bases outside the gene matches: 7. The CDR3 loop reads CASSESSGLAGAPDTQYF. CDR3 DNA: TGCGCCAGCAGTGAGTCGTCCGGACTAGCGGGAGCCCCAGATACGCAGTATTTT.

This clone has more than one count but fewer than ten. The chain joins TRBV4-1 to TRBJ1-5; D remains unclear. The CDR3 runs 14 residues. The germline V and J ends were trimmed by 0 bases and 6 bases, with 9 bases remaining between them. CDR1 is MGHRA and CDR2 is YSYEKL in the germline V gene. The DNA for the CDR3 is TGCGCCAGCAGCCAAGATCAAGGAGTTCAGCCCCAGCATTTT. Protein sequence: CASSQDQGVQPQHF.

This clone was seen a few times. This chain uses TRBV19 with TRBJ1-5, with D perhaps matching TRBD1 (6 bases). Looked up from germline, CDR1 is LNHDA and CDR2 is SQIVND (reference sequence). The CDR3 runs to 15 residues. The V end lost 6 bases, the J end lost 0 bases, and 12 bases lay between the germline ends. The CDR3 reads CASRDSYYSNQPQHF. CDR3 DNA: TGTGCCAGTAGGGACAGTTATTATAGCAATCAGCCCCAGCATTTT.

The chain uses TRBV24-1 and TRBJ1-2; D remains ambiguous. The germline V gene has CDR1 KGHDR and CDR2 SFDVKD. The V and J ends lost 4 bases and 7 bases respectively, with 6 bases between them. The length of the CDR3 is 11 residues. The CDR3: CATSDGLGYTF. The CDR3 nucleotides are TGTGCCACCAGTGACGGACTTGGCTACACCTTC.

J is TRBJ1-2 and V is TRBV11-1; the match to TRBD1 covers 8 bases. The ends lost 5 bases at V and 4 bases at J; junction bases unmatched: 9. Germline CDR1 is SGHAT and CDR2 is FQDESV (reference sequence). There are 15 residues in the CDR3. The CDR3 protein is CASSVSRGLGYGYTF. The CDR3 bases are TGTGCCAGCAGCGTAAGCAGGGGGCTGGGCTATGGCTACACCTTC.

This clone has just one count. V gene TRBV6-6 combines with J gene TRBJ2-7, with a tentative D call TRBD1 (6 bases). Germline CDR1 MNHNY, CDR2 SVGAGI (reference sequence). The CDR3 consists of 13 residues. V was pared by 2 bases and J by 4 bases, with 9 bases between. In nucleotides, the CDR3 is TGTGCCAGCAGTTACAACAGGGAGTACGAGCAGTACTTC. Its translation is CASSYNREYEQYF.

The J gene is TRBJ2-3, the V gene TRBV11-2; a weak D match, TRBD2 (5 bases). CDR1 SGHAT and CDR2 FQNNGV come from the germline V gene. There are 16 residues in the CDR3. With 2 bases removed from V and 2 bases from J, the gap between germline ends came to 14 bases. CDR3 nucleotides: TGTGCCAGCAGCTTATTGACGGGAAAGACCACAGATACGCAGTATTTT. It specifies CASSLLTGKTTDTQYF.

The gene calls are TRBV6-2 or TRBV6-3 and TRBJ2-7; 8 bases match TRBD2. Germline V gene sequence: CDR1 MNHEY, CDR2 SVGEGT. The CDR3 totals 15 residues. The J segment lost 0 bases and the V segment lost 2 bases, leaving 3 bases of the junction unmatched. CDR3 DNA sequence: TGTGCCAGCAGTTACAAGAGCGGGAGCTCCTACGAGCAGTACTTC. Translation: CASSYKSGSSYEQYF.